The 29 T cell receptor beta chains given below trace back to one sample, sequenced in a study of blood T cell repertoires in COVID-19. Sequenced by immunoSEQ multiplex PCR; TCRdb stores in-frame clones only, minus some. The sample consists of more than 65,000 clones, under 80% of them appearing once. Sequencing was done on a sample of peripheral blood. These TCRs come from a woman aged 80 or older with active or convalescent COVID-19.

This clone was detected a few times. V gene TRBV7-2 combines with J gene TRBJ1-6; TRBD1 might be the D (6 bases). The V and J ends lost 5 bases and 6 bases respectively, with 14 bases between them. The CDR3 length is 15 residues. Germline V gene data show CDR1 as SGHTA and CDR2 as FQGNSA. The CDR3 here is CASSPQDRINSPLHF. CDR3 nucleotides: TGTGCCAGCAGCCCCCAGGACAGAATTAATTCACCCCTCCACTTT.

V is TRBV30 and J is TRBJ2-5; TRBD1 is a possible D gene (6 bases). CDR3 length: 18 amino acids. With 2 bases removed from V and 5 bases from J, the gap between germline ends came to 27 bases. CDR1 is GTSNPN and CDR2 is SVGIG in the germline V gene (reference sequence). The CDR3 DNA reads TGTGCCTGGAGTAACCCGAACCCAGGACAGTCTATGTGGGAGACCCAGTACTTC. The encoded protein is CAWSNPNPGQSMWETQYF.

There are a few counts of this clone. The chain combines TRBV3-1 (or the pseudogene TRBV3-2) with TRBJ2-7; 8 positions match TRBD2. Losses at the gene ends were 6 bases for V and 3 bases for J; bases not matched to a gene: 7. This CDR3 is 14 amino acids long. Germline V lookup: CDR1 LGHDT, CDR2 YNNKEL (reference sequence). The DNA of the CDR3 is TGTGCCAGCAGGCGACCGGGACTAGACTACGAGCAGTACTTC. Residues: CASRRPGLDYEQYF.

The chain uses TRBV6-1 and TRBJ1-2; D perhaps matches TRBD1 (6 bases). Trimming removed 3 bases from V and 2 bases from J, with 13 bases in between. Germline CDR1 reads MNHNS; CDR2 reads SASEGT. The CDR3 extends over 15 amino acids. CDR3 in DNA: TGTGCCAGCAGTGATGAGGGACACCCAAACTATGGCTACACCTTC. It yields the protein CASSDEGHPNYGYTF.

This clone was picked up a small number of times. The V and J genes are TRBV5-6 and TRBJ2-7; the match to TRBD1 covers 7 bases. V lost 7 bases to trimming and J lost 2 bases; unmatched junction nucleotides: 6. Germline CDR1 SGHDT, CDR2 YYEEEE. The CDR3 totals 13 residues. CDR3 sequence (DNA): TGTGCCAGCGGACAGGTGGACGCCTACGAGCAGTACTTC. It yields the protein CASGQVDAYEQYF.

The chain combines TRBV7-2 with TRBJ1-6, with 7 bases fitting TRBD1. Looked up from germline, CDR1 is SGHTA and CDR2 is FQGNSA. CDR3 length: 14 residues. J lost 7 bases, V lost 2 bases, and 2 bases had no gene match. The CDR3 here is CASSLRGRNSPLHF. The CDR3 DNA is TGTGCCAGCAGCTTAAGGGGGCGGAATTCACCCCTCCACTTT.

This clone was picked up one time. The rearrangement uses TRBV19 and TRBJ2-1; 14 positions match TRBD2. V trimming: 5 bases; J trimming: 1 base; junction bases outside the gene matches: 10. Per germline, CDR1 LNHDA and CDR2 SQIVND (reference sequence). The CDR3 covers 19 residues. CDR3 residues: CASSPGGTSGGFSYNEQFF. The CDR3 coding sequence is TGTGCCAGTAGTCCTGGGGGGACTAGCGGGGGCTTTTCCTACAATGAGCAGTTCTTC.

The chain couples TRBV6-1 to TRBJ1-2; TRBD1 aligns across 11 bases. V shed 3 bases, J shed 6 bases, and the junction held 3 bases outside the gene matches. This CDR3 contains 14 residues. CDR1 is MNHNS, CDR2 SASEGT, per germline. The CDR3 nucleotides read TGTGCCAGCAGTGAGGACAGGGGGCAGGATGGCTACACCTTC. Translating gives CASSEDRGQDGYTF.

V is TRBV27 and J is TRBJ2-3; D is undetermined. Between the trimmed V and J ends, which lost 6 bases and 4 bases, there was a span of 11 bases. The CDR3 runs to 13 residues. Germline values: CDR1 MNHEY, CDR2 SMNVEV (reference sequence). The CDR3 sequence: CASSLPFADTQYF. As DNA, the CDR3 is TGTGCCAGCAGCTTACCTTTCGCAGATACGCAGTATTTT.

CDR3 nucleotides: TGCGCCAGCAGCCCGGGAGACCGGGGAAGCACAGATACGCAGTATTTT. It encodes CASSPGDRGSTDTQYF. The genes are TRBV5-1 and TRBJ2-3, with D possibly matching TRBD2 (6 bases). The CDR3 has 16 residues. The V end lost 4 bases, the J end lost 0 bases, and 15 bases lay between the germline ends. From germline, CDR1 is SGHRS and CDR2 YFSETQ.

This rearrangement joins TRBV2 to TRBJ2-5; D ambiguous. Germline lookup yields CDR1 SNHLY and CDR2 FYNNEI. The V gene lost 7 bases and the J gene lost 4 bases, with 7 bases spanning the gap. The CDR3 is 11 amino acids. The CDR3 DNA reads as TGTGCCAGCAACCTCGGAGAGACCCAGTACTTC. Translating it yields CASNLGETQYF.

The chain couples TRBV23-1 to TRBJ2-3, with 7 bases that match TRBD1. TRBV23-1 is reported as an ORF; its role is uncertain. The ends lost 3 bases at V and 2 bases at J; junction bases unmatched: 5. The CDR3 spans 15 residues. The CDR3 nucleotides read TGCGCCAGCAGTCAGAACAGGGGAGACACAGATACGCAGTATTTT. Its translation is CASSQNRGDTDTQYF.

The chain recombines TRBV27 with TRBJ2-2; D is perhaps TRBD2 (5 bases). Germline assignment: CDR1 MNHEY and CDR2 SMNVEV (reference sequence). The CDR3 is made up of 14 amino acids. Between the trimmed V and J ends, which lost 6 bases and 3 bases, there was a span of 11 bases. CDR3 protein: CASRWTEDTGELFF. The DNA for the CDR3 is TGTGCCAGCAGATGGACGGAGGACACCGGGGAGCTGTTTTTT.

The chain links TRBV4-3 to TRBJ1-2; weak D call: TRBD1 (5 bases). This CDR3 is 13 amino acids long. Germline CDR1 reads LGHNA; CDR2 reads YSLEER. V lost 4 bases to trimming and J lost 8 bases, with 14 bases between them. CDR3 in DNA: TGCGCCAGCAGCCCCGGGGACTTCGAGGGCTACACCTTC. Protein product: CASSPGDFEGYTF.

The chain couples TRBV6-2 or TRBV6-3 to TRBJ2-7; 9 bases match TRBD2. The V gene's germline CDR1 is MNHEY and CDR2 SVGEGT. The CDR3 length is 15 residues. V dropped 4 bases and J dropped 0; count of bases not matched to a gene: 4. This chain's CDR3 is CASSLLAGDSYEQYF. CDR3 nucleotide sequence: TGTGCCAGCAGTTTATTAGCGGGGGACTCCTACGAGCAGTACTTC.

The chain is built from TRBV9 and TRBJ1-1; 7 positions agree with TRBD1. Trimming removed 0 bases from V and 1 base from J; junction bases left unmatched: 3. In germline, CDR1 is SGDLS, CDR2 YYNGEE. The CDR3 extends over 15 amino acids. The CDR3 spells CASSVVKGANTEAFF. The CDR3 DNA reads as TGTGCCAGCAGCGTAGTTAAGGGGGCGAACACTGAAGCTTTCTTT.

This clone showed up just a few times. The V gene is TRBV9, the J gene TRBJ2-6, with 13 bases aligning to TRBD2. Germline V gene lookup returns CDR1 SGDLS and CDR2 YYNGEE. Losses at the gene ends were 3 bases for V and 0 bases for J; bases not matched to a gene: 3. The CDR3 runs to 18 residues. The CDR3 is CASSARLAGGSGANVLTF. In DNA form, the CDR3 reads TGTGCCAGCAGCGCGAGACTAGCGGGGGGCTCTGGGGCCAACGTCCTGACTTTC. The full variable domain, its missing parts supplied by reference TRBV9 and TRBJ2-6, is DSGVTQTPKHLITATGQRVTLRCSPRSGDLSVYWYQQSLDQGLQFLIQYYNGEERAKGNILERFSAQQFPDLHSELNLSSLELGDSALYFCASSARLAGGSGANVLTFGAGSRLTVL.

V usage is TRBV11-2 and J usage is TRBJ2-6; D uncertain. The CDR3 loop spans 15 amino acids. Looked up from germline, CDR1 is SGHAT and CDR2 is FQNNGV. The V gene lost 4 bases and the J gene lost 2 bases, with 9 bases spanning the gap. The chain's CDR3 is CASSSPRAGANVLTF. The CDR3 nucleotides read TGTGCCAGCAGCTCTCCGCGAGCTGGGGCCAACGTCCTGACTTTC.

This clone was observed a few times. The chain joins TRBV9 to TRBJ2-3; 8 positions match TRBD2. Germline CDR1 SGDLS, CDR2 YYNGEE. This CDR3 has 16 residues. Trimming cost V 0 bases and J 0 bases; bases outside gene matches: 3. CDR3 sequence reads: CASSVASGGSTDTQYF. The DNA for the CDR3 is TGTGCCAGCAGCGTAGCAAGCGGGGGAAGCACAGATACGCAGTATTTT. Full variable domain (rest looked up from reference TRBV9 and TRBJ2-3): DSGVTQTPKHLITATGQRVTLRCSPRSGDLSVYWYQQSLDQGLQFLIQYYNGEERAKGNILERFSAQQFPDLHSELNLSSLELGDSALYFCASSVASGGSTDTQYFGPGTRLTVL.

The chain joins TRBV11-2 to TRBJ1-2; 7 bases match TRBD1. Germline V gene sequence: CDR1 SGHAT, CDR2 FQNNGV. V dropped 5 bases and J dropped 4; count of bases not matched to a gene: 13. This CDR3 has 16 residues. The CDR3 is CASSLGQAHRLYGYTF. CDR3 coding DNA: TGTGCCAGCAGCCTCGGACAGGCGCACCGCCTCTATGGCTACACCTTC.

A single count supports this clone. The gene calls are TRBV29-1 and TRBJ2-1; 8 nucleotides line up with TRBD2. With V trimmed by 0 bases and J by 2 bases, 0 bases remained unmatched. In germline, CDR1 is SQVTM, CDR2 ANQGSEA. The length of the CDR3 is 14 residues. The CDR3 loop is CSVEEAGAYNEQFF. The CDR3 nucleotides are TGCAGCGTTGAAGAAGCGGGGGCCTACAATGAGCAGTTCTTC.

This clone was found once. The chain carries TRBV15 and TRBJ1-6; perhaps TRBD1 as D (5 bases). The V gene lost 2 bases and the J gene lost 4 bases, with 6 bases spanning the gap. The germline CDR1 and CDR2 sequences are LNHNV and YYDKDF (reference sequence). The CDR3 covers 14 residues. CDR3 amino acids: CATSRTGYNSPLHF. CDR3 bases: TGTGCCACCAGCAGAACAGGATATAATTCACCCCTCCACTTT.

The rearrangement joins TRBV5-6 to TRBJ2-2; D may be TRBD1 (5 bases). V dropped 10 bases and J dropped 5 bases, with 18 bases sitting between them. The CDR3 consists of 14 residues. Germline V gene lookup returns CDR1 SGHDT and CDR2 YYEEEE. CDR3 loop: CAVGWGPLTGELFF. CDR3 bases: TGTGCCGTGGGTTGGGGCCCTCTTACCGGGGAGCTGTTTTTT.

The chain carries TRBV27 and TRBJ1-1; TRBD1 is a possible D gene (6 bases). Germline-derived CDR1 and CDR2 are MNHEY and SMNVEV (reference sequence). The CDR3 is 14 amino acids. The V gene lost 4 bases and the J gene lost 2 bases, with 11 bases spanning the gap. The CDR3 nucleotides are TGTGCCAGCAGTTACGGACAGTTTAACACTGAAGCTTTCTTT. Translation gives CASSYGQFNTEAFF.

This clone appeared many times. Other DNA variants within this sample encode the same CDR3. The rearrangement joins TRBV6-2 or TRBV6-3 to TRBJ2-2; 8 bases align to TRBD1. V trimming: 4 bases; J trimming: 4 bases; junction bases outside the gene matches: 5. Germline CDR1 and CDR2: MNHEY and SVGEGT. This CDR3 spans 15 amino acids. The CDR3 DNA reads as TGTGCCAGCAGTTTCGACAGGGGAGGCACCGGGGAGCTGTTTTTT. It yields the protein CASSFDRGGTGELFF.

The rearrangement uses TRBV7-9 and TRBJ2-1; TRBD2 aligns across 7 bases. Trimming at V came to 5 bases and at J to 9 bases, leaving 13 bases not matched to a gene. This CDR3 spans 15 amino acids. Germline CDR1 reads SEHNR; CDR2 reads FQNEAQ (reference sequence). This chain's CDR3 is CASSPSGGSTVEQFF. As DNA, the CDR3 is TGTGCCAGCAGCCCCTCGGGGGGTTCAACGGTTGAGCAGTTCTTC.

The chain has TRBV5-1 and TRBJ2-1, with a tentative D call TRBD1 (5 bases). Trimming shortened V by 0 bases and J by 8 bases, and 9 bases separated the two germline ends. Germline V gene lookup returns CDR1 SGHRS and CDR2 YFSETQ. The CDR3 covers 13 residues. The CDR3 reads CASSLVQGYEQFF. The CDR3 bases are TGCGCCAGCAGCTTGGTCCAGGGATATGAGCAGTTCTTC.

The chain employs TRBV7-8 and TRBJ1-4; no clear D. Germline V gene data show CDR1 as SGHVS and CDR2 as FQNEAQ. Trimming took 5 bases from V and 8 from J, leaving 9 bases between them. There are 12 residues in the CDR3. The DNA of the CDR3 is TGTGCCAGCAGCCGATTGAGGGAAAAACTGTTTTTT. This sequence encodes CASSRLREKLFF.

The rearrangement uses TRBV5-1 and TRBJ1-1; D may be TRBD1 (6 bases). Trimming left V 0 bases short and J 4 bases short, with 10 bases between. CDR1 is SGHRS, CDR2 YFSETQ, per germline. The CDR3 extends over 14 amino acids. CDR3 nucleotides: TGCGCCAGCAGCTTGGTACAGGGAAGCACTGAAGCTTTCTTT. It encodes CASSLVQGSTEAFF.